A selection of T cell receptor beta chains follows, all from one sample in a study of blood T cells in healthy people across ages. Each CDR3 protein gets one entry after TCRdb re-called the 5' RACE reads with MiXCR. The sample holds roughly 1.4 million distinct CDR3 sequences, approximately 59% seen once. Sequenced input: blood. The receptors here all came from a man in his late teens or twenties in good health. CDR3s include the opening cysteine and the closing phenylalanine or tryptophan. Fields, in order: J gene, clone size, D gene, V gene, CDR3 DNA, CDR3 protein. The D gene is left open where the match is weak. Clone size is not always given. Where it is, it says once, few, many or a class for expanded clones.

j_call: TRBJ1-2; clone_size: .; d_call: .; v_call: TRBV27; cdr3_nt: TGTGCCAGCAGTTTGGACGGTGCTGGCTACACCTTC; cdr3_aa: CASSLDGAGYTF
j_call: TRBJ2-3; clone_size: .; d_call: TRBD2; v_call: TRBV12-3/TRBV12-4; cdr3_nt: TGTGCCAGCAGTCACCGGGACTATTTTGATACGCAGTATTTT; cdr3_aa: CASSHRDYFDTQYF
j_call: TRBJ2-7; clone_size: .; d_call: TRBD1; v_call: TRBV28; cdr3_nt: TGTGCCACCAGGGACAGGGGGGCCTACGAGCAGTACTTC; cdr3_aa: CATRDRGAYEQYF
j_call: TRBJ1-2; clone_size: .; d_call: .; v_call: TRBV27; cdr3_nt: TGTGCCAGCAGTTTAGGCAAATTCTATGGCTACACCTTC; cdr3_aa: CASSLGKFYGYTF
j_call: TRBJ2-3; clone_size: few; d_call: .; v_call: TRBV6-1; cdr3_nt: TGTGCCAGCAGTGAAGCTTGGCGGGACAGATACACAGATACGCAGTATTTT; cdr3_aa: CASSEAWRDRYTDTQYF
j_call: TRBJ2-1; clone_size: .; d_call: .; v_call: TRBV20-1; cdr3_nt: TGCAGTGCTAGAGACCCCGCGACATACAATGAGCAGTTCTTC; cdr3_aa: CSARDPATYNEQFF
j_call: TRBJ2-5; clone_size: few; d_call: TRBD1; v_call: TRBV7-9; cdr3_nt: TGTGCCAGCAGCTTAGGCCCAGGGGGCCTCGCAGAGACCCAGTACTTC; cdr3_aa: CASSLGPGGLAETQYF
j_call: TRBJ2-7; clone_size: .; d_call: TRBD1; v_call: TRBV20-1; cdr3_nt: TGCAGTGCTAAGGGACAGGTAACCTACGAGCAGTACTTC; cdr3_aa: CSAKGQVTYEQYF
j_call: TRBJ2-3; clone_size: once; d_call: TRBD1; v_call: TRBV20-1; cdr3_nt: TGCAGTGCTCGGGACAGGGGCCAGCTCACGCAGTATTTT; cdr3_aa: CSARDRGQLTQYF
j_call: TRBJ2-7; clone_size: .; d_call: .; v_call: TRBV2; cdr3_nt: TGTGCCAGCAGTGGTTCTGGCCCCGAGCAGTACTTC; cdr3_aa: CASSGSGPEQYF
j_call: TRBJ2-3; clone_size: .; d_call: TRBD2; v_call: TRBV15; cdr3_nt: TGTGCCACCAGCAGAGATGGAGCGGGGGGTCTGGATACGCAGTATTTT; cdr3_aa: CATSRDGAGGLDTQYF
j_call: TRBJ2-6; clone_size: .; d_call: .; v_call: TRBV5-1; cdr3_nt: TGCGCCAGCAGCTTGGAGGGGGGGGCCCTCTCTGGGGCCAACGTCCTGACTTTC; cdr3_aa: CASSLEGGALSGANVLTF
j_call: TRBJ1-1; clone_size: once; d_call: .; v_call: TRBV5-1; cdr3_nt: TGCGCCAGCAGCTTTGGGGGCGAGGGCACTGAAGCTTTCTTT; cdr3_aa: CASSFGGEGTEAFF
j_call: TRBJ1-5; clone_size: few; d_call: .; v_call: TRBV2; cdr3_nt: TGTGCCAGCAGTGGCAGCGGTAGCAATCAGCCCCAGCATTTT; cdr3_aa: CASSGSGSNQPQHF
j_call: TRBJ2-5; clone_size: .; d_call: .; v_call: TRBV12-3/TRBV12-4; cdr3_nt: TGTGCCAGCAACCCGGGGGGCAGTGGGACCCAGTACTTC; cdr3_aa: CASNPGGSGTQYF
j_call: TRBJ2-2; clone_size: few; d_call: .; v_call: TRBV6-5; cdr3_nt: TGTGCCATCCGTAACGTAGGCACCGGGGAGCTGTTTTTT; cdr3_aa: CAIRNVGTGELFF
j_call: TRBJ2-1; clone_size: .; d_call: .; v_call: TRBV5-6; cdr3_nt: TGTGCCAGCAGCTTCGTAGAGGACGGGCAGTTCTTC; cdr3_aa: CASSFVEDGQFF
j_call: TRBJ2-7; clone_size: .; d_call: TRBD2; v_call: TRBV4-3; cdr3_nt: TGCGCCAGCAGCCATAGCGGGGCGACAACCTACGAGCAGTACTTC; cdr3_aa: CASSHSGATTYEQYF
j_call: TRBJ2-3; clone_size: .; d_call: TRBD2; v_call: TRBV29-1; cdr3_nt: TGCAGCGTTGATAGCGGGGGCCGCACAGATACGCAGTATTTT; cdr3_aa: CSVDSGGRTDTQYF
j_call: TRBJ2-7; clone_size: .; d_call: .; v_call: TRBV25-1; cdr3_nt: TGTGCCAGCAGTAGGATCGACGAGCAGTACTTC; cdr3_aa: CASSRIDEQYF
j_call: TRBJ2-1; clone_size: .; d_call: .; v_call: TRBV6-6; cdr3_nt: TGTGCCAGCAGTTACTCTGGGGCGGCTAGCTCCTACAATGAGCAGTTCTTC; cdr3_aa: CASSYSGAASSYNEQFF
j_call: TRBJ2-1; clone_size: .; d_call: .; v_call: TRBV7-2; cdr3_nt: TGTGCCAGCAGCTTAGTCGAAGGGAATTGGAATGAGCAGTTCTTC; cdr3_aa: CASSLVEGNWNEQFF
j_call: TRBJ2-3; clone_size: .; d_call: .; v_call: TRBV4-1; cdr3_nt: TGCGCCAGCAGCCAAGATTGGTGGGCAGTTAGCACAGATACGCAGTATTTT; cdr3_aa: CASSQDWWAVSTDTQYF
j_call: TRBJ1-2; clone_size: few; d_call: TRBD1; v_call: TRBV25-1; cdr3_nt: TGTGCCAGCAGTGGACAGGGCTGGAGCTACACCTTC; cdr3_aa: CASSGQGWSYTF
j_call: TRBJ1-1; clone_size: .; d_call: TRBD1; v_call: TRBV9; cdr3_nt: TGTGCCAGCAGCTCCCTGACAGGGGGGTACACTGAAGCTTTCTTT; cdr3_aa: CASSSLTGGYTEAFF
j_call: TRBJ2-7; clone_size: once; d_call: TRBD2; v_call: TRBV10-2; cdr3_nt: TGCGCCAGCGAAGGTCAGGCTAGCGGGATGTACGAGCAGTACTTC; cdr3_aa: CASEGQASGMYEQYF
j_call: TRBJ2-3; clone_size: few; d_call: .; v_call: TRBV9; cdr3_nt: TGTGCCAGCAGCCCCGCGACCGGAGATACGCAGTATTTT; cdr3_aa: CASSPATGDTQYF
j_call: TRBJ2-2; clone_size: .; d_call: .; v_call: TRBV4-3; cdr3_nt: TGCGCCGGCAGCCGACAAGTTACCGGGGAGCTGTTTTTT; cdr3_aa: CAGSRQVTGELFF
j_call: TRBJ2-3; clone_size: .; d_call: .; v_call: TRBV11-2; cdr3_nt: TGTGCCAGCAGCTTAACGATAGGACGGGAAGATACGCAGTATTTT; cdr3_aa: CASSLTIGREDTQYF
j_call: TRBJ2-4; clone_size: .; d_call: .; v_call: TRBV6-6; cdr3_nt: TGTGCCAGCAGTCCCCCTTTGGAAAACATTCAGTACTTC; cdr3_aa: CASSPPLENIQYF
j_call: TRBJ1-2; clone_size: .; d_call: .; v_call: TRBV6-5; cdr3_nt: TGTGCCAGCAGTTATGGGGGAGGAGGCTACACCTTC; cdr3_aa: CASSYGGGGYTF
j_call: TRBJ2-7; clone_size: .; d_call: TRBD1; v_call: TRBV30; cdr3_nt: TGTGCCTGGAGTCCAGGGGGCCCCTACGAGCAGTACTTC; cdr3_aa: CAWSPGGPYEQYF
j_call: TRBJ2-5; clone_size: many; d_call: .; v_call: TRBV29-1; cdr3_nt: TGCAGCGCGGATCTAGGGGGGAAGACCCAGTACTTC; cdr3_aa: CSADLGGKTQYF
j_call: TRBJ2-7; clone_size: once; d_call: .; v_call: TRBV5-6; cdr3_nt: TGTGCCAGCAGCTTTCACGGAGTGGGACCCAGGAGCTCCTACGAGCAGTACTTC; cdr3_aa: CASSFHGVGPRSSYEQYF
j_call: TRBJ2-7; clone_size: .; d_call: .; v_call: TRBV20-1; cdr3_nt: TGCAGTGCTAGAGGTGGCGGGAATCTCTACGAGCAGTACTTC; cdr3_aa: CSARGGGNLYEQYF
j_call: TRBJ2-7; clone_size: .; d_call: TRBD1; v_call: TRBV20-1; cdr3_nt: TGCAGTGCTTCGGACAGGGCTCCAAGAGGGGAGCAGTACTTC; cdr3_aa: CSASDRAPRGEQYF
j_call: TRBJ1-1; clone_size: .; d_call: TRBD1; v_call: TRBV6-2/TRBV6-3; cdr3_nt: TGTGCCAGCAGTTCCCCGGGACAGGGGGCGCACACTGAAGCTTTCTTT; cdr3_aa: CASSSPGQGAHTEAFF
j_call: TRBJ2-1; clone_size: .; d_call: .; v_call: TRBV30; cdr3_nt: TGTGCCTGGAGTAGAATGTTTTATGGGCACAATGAGCAGTTCTTC; cdr3_aa: CAWSRMFYGHNEQFF
j_call: TRBJ2-1; clone_size: few; d_call: .; v_call: TRBV28; cdr3_nt: TGTGCCACCGGCTTAGACAACTCCTACAATGAGCAGTTCTTC; cdr3_aa: CATGLDNSYNEQFF